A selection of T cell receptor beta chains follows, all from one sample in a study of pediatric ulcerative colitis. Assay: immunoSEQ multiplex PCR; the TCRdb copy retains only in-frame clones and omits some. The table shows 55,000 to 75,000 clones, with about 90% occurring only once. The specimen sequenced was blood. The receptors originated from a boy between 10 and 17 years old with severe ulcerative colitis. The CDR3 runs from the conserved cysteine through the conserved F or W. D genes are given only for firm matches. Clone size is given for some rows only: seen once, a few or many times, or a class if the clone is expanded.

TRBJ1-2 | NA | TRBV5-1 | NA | CASRTTPQGMDYGYTF | TGCGCCAGTAGAACGACCCCGCAGGGTATGGACTATGGCTACACCTTC
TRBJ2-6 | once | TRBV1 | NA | CTSSQTPGTRVSGANVLTF | TGCACCAGCAGCCAAACTCCCGGGACTAGGGTCTCTGGGGCCAACGTCCTGACTTTC
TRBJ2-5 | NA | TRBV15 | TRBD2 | CATSRDQGLAGVGNRETQYF | TGTGCCACCAGCAGAGATCAGGGACTAGCGGGAGTGGGGAATCGAGAGACCCAGTACTTC
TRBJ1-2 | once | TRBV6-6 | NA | CASSSQGLDYGYTF | TGTGCCAGCAGTTCGCAGGGGCTTGACTATGGCTACACCTTC
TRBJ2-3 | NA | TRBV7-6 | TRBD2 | CASSEKRTSGSLDTQYF | TGTGCCAGCAGCGAAAAAAGGACTAGCGGGAGTTTGGATACGCAGTATTTT
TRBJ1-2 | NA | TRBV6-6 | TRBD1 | CASSSGQGYGYTF | TGTGCCAGCAGCTCGGGACAGGGCTATGGCTACACCTTC
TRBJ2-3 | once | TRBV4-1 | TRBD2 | CASSPPGGPSSTDTQYF | TGCGCCAGCAGCCCCCCGGGAGGGCCTTCTAGCACAGATACGCAGTATTTT
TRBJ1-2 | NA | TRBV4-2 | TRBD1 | CASSQGDRDNYGYTF | TGTGCCAGCAGCCAAGGGGACAGGGATAACTATGGCTACACCTTC
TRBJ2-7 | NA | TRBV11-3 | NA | CASSLPPARDEQYF | TGTGCCAGCAGCTTACCTCCCGCCCGTGACGAGCAGTACTTC
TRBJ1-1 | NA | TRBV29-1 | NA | CSVEDSINTEAFF | TGCAGCGTTGAAGACAGCATAAACACTGAAGCTTTCTTT
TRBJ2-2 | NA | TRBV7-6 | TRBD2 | CASSFGLAGNTGELFF | TGTGCCAGCAGCTTTGGCCTAGCGGGAAACACCGGGGAGCTGTTTTTT
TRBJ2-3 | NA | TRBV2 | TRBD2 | CASTGLAATQYF | TGTGCCAGCACCGGGCTAGCGGCTACGCAGTATTTT
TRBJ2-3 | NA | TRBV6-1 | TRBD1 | CASSEATGGTDTQYF | TGTGCCAGCAGTGAAGCGACAGGGGGCACAGATACGCAGTATTTT
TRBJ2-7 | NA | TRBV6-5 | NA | CASSYSLAAIAYEQYF | TGTGCCAGCAGTTACTCGTTAGCGGCCATAGCCTACGAGCAGTACTTC
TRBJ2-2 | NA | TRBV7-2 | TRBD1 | CASSFDRGTGELFF | TGTGCCAGCAGCTTTGACAGGGGTACCGGGGAGCTGTTTTTT
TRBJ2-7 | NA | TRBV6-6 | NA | CASSYETAIDEQYF | TGTGCCAGCAGTTACGAGACAGCCATAGATGAGCAGTACTTC
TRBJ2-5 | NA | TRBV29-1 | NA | CSVEVTEETQYF | TGCAGCGTTGAAGTAACAGAAGAGACCCAGTACTTC
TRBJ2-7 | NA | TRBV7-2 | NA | CASSLAVGPDIYEQYF | TGTGCCAGCAGCTTAGCGGTAGGTCCGGATATCTACGAGCAGTACTTC
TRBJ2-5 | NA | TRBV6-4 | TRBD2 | CASSLLAGGGRETQYF | TGTGCCAGCAGTCTACTAGCGGGAGGAGGAAGGGAGACCCAGTACTTC
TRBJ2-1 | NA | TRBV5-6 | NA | CASSLGNSYNEQFF | TGTGCCAGCAGCTTAGGGAACTCCTACAATGAGCAGTTCTTC
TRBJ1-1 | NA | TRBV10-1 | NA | CASSDPLGVNTEAFF | TGCGCCAGCAGTGACCCCTTAGGAGTTAACACTGAAGCTTTCTTT
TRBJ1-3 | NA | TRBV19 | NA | CASSIHSGNTIYF | TGTGCCAGTAGTATACACTCTGGAAACACCATATATTTT
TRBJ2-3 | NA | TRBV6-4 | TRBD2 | CASSPRNGRPSTDTQYF | TGTGCCAGCAGCCCGAGAAACGGGAGGCCCAGCACAGATACGCAGTATTTT
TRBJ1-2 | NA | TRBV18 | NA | CASSPPPSLKDYGYTF | TGTGCCAGCTCACCACCGCCCTCCCTCAAAGACTATGGCTACACCTTC
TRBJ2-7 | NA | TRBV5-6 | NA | CASSVRTVSYEQYF | TGTGCCAGCAGCGTGAGGACCGTCTCCTACGAGCAGTACTTC
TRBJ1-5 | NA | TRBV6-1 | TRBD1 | CASSERRTGGNQPQHF | TGTGCCAGCAGTGAACGACGGACAGGTGGCAATCAGCCCCAGCATTTT
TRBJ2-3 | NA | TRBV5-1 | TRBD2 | CASSLGLAGGPGADTQYF | TGCGCCAGCAGCTTGGGACTAGCGGGAGGGCCGGGCGCAGATACGCAGTATTTT
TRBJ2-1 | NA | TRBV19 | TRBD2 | CASSGLYSGSYNEQFF | TGTGCCAGTAGTGGACTGTATAGCGGGAGCTACAATGAGCAGTTCTTC
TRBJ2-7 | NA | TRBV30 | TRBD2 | CAWSVPEGGTTYEQYF | TGTGCCTGGAGTGTACCCGAGGGAGGGACGACCTACGAGCAGTACTTC
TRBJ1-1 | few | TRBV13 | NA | CASSLGRGDTEAFF | TGTGCCAGCAGCTTAGGGAGGGGTGACACTGAAGCTTTCTTT
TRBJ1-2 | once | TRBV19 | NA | CATMKSYGYTF | TGTGCCACCATGAAAAGCTATGGCTACACCTTC
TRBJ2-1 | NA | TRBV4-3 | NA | CASSQEGYNEQFF | TGCGCCAGCAGCCAAGAAGGGTACAATGAGCAGTTCTTC
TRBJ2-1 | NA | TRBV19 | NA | CASSIDSGGTYNEQFF | TGTGCCAGTAGTATAGATAGCGGCGGGACATACAATGAGCAGTTCTTC
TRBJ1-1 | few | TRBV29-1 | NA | CSAIWTWSMNTEAFF | TGCAGCGCCATTTGGACATGGTCAATGAACACTGAAGCTTTCTTT
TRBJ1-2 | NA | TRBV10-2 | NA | CASTGGGYGYTF | TGCGCCAGCACGGGGGGCGGCTATGGCTACACCTTC
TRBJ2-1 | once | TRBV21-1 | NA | CASSKAPGPAYNEQFF | TGTGCCAGCAGCAAAGCGCCAGGACCGGCCTACAATGAGCAGTTCTTC
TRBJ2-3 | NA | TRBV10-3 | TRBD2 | CAISPDSSGGTDTQYF | TGTGCCATCAGTCCAGACTCAAGCGGGGGAACAGATACGCAGTATTTT
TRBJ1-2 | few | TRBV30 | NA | CAWNKGVGYTF | TGTGCCTGGAACAAAGGGGTTGGCTACACCTTC
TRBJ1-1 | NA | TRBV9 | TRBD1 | CASSVDGQGRGGAFF | TGTGCCAGCAGCGTCGATGGACAGGGCAGAGGGGGAGCTTTCTTT
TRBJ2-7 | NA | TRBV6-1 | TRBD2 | CASRGLAGDSYEQYF | TGTGCCAGCAGGGGACTAGCGGGCGACTCCTACGAGCAGTACTTC
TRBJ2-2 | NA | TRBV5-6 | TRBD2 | CASSLGLATVGELFF | TGTGCCAGCAGCTTGGGACTAGCGACGGTCGGGGAGCTGTTTTTT
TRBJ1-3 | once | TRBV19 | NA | CASSPNSGWYSGNTIYF | TGTGCCAGTAGTCCTAATTCGGGGTGGTATTCCGGAAACACCATATATTTT
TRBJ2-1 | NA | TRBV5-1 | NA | CASSISEGRYNEQFF | TGCGCCAGCTCTATATCGGAGGGCCGCTACAATGAGCAGTTCTTC
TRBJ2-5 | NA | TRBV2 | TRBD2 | CAINLADQETQYF | TGTGCCATTAATCTAGCGGATCAAGAGACCCAGTACTTC
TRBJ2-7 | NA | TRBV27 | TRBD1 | CASSLSPGTGHYEQYF | TGTGCCAGCAGTTTATCGCCCGGGACAGGACACTACGAGCAGTACTTC
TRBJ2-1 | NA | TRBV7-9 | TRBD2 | CASSPAGGDEQFF | TGTGCCAGCAGCCCTGCGGGGGGGGATGAGCAGTTCTTC
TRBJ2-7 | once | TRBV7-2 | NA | CASSPNSPNSYEQYF | TGTGCCAGCAGCCCAAACTCACCCAATTCCTACGAGCAGTACTTC
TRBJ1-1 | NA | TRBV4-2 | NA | CASSHDKPNTEAFF | TGTGCCAGCAGCCATGACAAACCGAACACTGAAGCTTTCTTT
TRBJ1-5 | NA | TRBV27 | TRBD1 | CASSLRTGPNYSNQPQHF | TGTGCCAGCAGTTTACGGACAGGGCCCAATTATAGCAATCAGCCCCAGCATTTT
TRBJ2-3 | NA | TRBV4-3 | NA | CASSQGLDTQYF | TGCGCCAGCAGCCAAGGGTTAGATACGCAGTATTTT
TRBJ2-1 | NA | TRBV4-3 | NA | CASSPNYVSYNEQFF | TGCGCCAGCAGTCCTAATTACGTCTCCTACAATGAGCAGTTCTTC
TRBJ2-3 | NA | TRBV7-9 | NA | CASSLVPDTQYF | TGTGCCAGCAGCTTAGTCCCCGATACGCAGTATTTT
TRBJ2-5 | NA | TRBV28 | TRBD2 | CASRSIPGLAGQETQYF | TGTGCCAGCAGATCAATCCCGGGACTAGCGGGACAAGAGACCCAGTACTTC
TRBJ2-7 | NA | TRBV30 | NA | CAWIGRGIYEQYF | TGTGCCTGGATAGGAAGGGGTATATACGAGCAGTACTTC
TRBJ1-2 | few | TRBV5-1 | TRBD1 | CASSSGQGVSYTF | TGCGCCAGCAGCTCAGGACAGGGAGTTAGCTACACCTTC